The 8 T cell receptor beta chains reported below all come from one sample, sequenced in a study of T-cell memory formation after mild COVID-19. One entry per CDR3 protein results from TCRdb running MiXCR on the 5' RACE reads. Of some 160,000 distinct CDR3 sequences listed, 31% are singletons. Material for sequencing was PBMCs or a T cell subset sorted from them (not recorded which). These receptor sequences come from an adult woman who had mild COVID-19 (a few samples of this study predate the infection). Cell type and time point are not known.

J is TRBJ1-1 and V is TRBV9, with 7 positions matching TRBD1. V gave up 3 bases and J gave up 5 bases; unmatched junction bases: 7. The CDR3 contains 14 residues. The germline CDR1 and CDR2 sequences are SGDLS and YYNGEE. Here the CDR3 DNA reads TGTGCCAGCAGCGCGCGACAGGGTGTAACTGAAGCTTTCTTT. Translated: CASSARQGVTEAFF.

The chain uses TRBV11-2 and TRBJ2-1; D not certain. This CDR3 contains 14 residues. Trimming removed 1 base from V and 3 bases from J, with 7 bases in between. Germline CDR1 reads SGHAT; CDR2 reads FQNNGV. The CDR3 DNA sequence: TGTGCCAGCAGCTTAGGATTTAGCTACAATGAGCAGTTCTTC. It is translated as CASSLGFSYNEQFF.

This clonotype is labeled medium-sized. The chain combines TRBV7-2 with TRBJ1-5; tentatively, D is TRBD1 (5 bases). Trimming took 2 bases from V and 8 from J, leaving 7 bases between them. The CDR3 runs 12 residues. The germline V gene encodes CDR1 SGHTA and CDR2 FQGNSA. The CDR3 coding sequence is TGTGCCAGCAGCTTACCGGGGGAGCCCCAGCATTTT. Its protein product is CASSLPGEPQHF.

Here the CDR3 reads CASSVGVAGTDTQYF. Here the CDR3 DNA reads TGTGCCAGCAGCGTAGGAGTAGCGGGCACAGATACGCAGTATTTT. The rearrangement joins TRBV9 to TRBJ2-3, with a weak D call TRBD2 (6 bases). This CDR3 comprises 15 residues. Germline CDR1 is SGDLS and CDR2 is YYNGEE. The V gene lost 0 bases and the J gene lost 1 base, with 9 bases spanning the gap.

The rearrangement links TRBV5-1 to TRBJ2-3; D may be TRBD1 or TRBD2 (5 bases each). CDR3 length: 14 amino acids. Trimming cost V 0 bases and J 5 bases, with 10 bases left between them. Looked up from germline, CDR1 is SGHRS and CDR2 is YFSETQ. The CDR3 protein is CASSLAGTQDTQYF. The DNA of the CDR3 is TGCGCCAGCAGCTTGGCCGGGACGCAAGATACGCAGTATTTT. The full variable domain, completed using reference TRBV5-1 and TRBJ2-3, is KAGVTQTPRYLIKTRGQQVTLSCSPISGHRSVSWYQQTPGQGLQFLFEYFSETQRNKGNFPGRFSGRQFSNSRSEMNVSTLELGDSALYLCASSLAGTQDTQYFGPGTRLTVL.

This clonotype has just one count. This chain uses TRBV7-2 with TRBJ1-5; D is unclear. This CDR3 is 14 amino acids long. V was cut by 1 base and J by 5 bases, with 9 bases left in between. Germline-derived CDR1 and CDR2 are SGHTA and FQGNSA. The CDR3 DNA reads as TGTGCCAGCAGCTTAGTGGTCGGGGATCAGCCCCAGCATTTT. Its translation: CASSLVVGDQPQHF.

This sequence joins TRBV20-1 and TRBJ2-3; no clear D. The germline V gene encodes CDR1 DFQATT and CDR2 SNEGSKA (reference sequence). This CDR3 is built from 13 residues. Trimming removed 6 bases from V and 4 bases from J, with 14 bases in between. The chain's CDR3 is CSANPTFPDTQYF. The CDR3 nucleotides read TGCAGTGCCAATCCTACTTTCCCAGATACGCAGTATTTT.

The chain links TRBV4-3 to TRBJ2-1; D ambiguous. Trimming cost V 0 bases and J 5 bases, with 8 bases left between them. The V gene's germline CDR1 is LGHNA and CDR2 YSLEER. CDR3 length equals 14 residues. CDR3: CASSQEHSNNEQFF. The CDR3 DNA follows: TGCGCCAGCAGCCAAGAGCACTCTAACAATGAGCAGTTCTTC.